The clone carrying this T cell receptor beta chain was detected only a few times. Its antigen is as yet unknown. Second-dose recipients at about 4 or about 12 weeks were treated as one pooled group. The data were taken from a study of T cell responses to AZD1222 COVID-19 vaccine. This table comes from immunoSEQ multiplex PCR, and its TCRdb copy is limited to in-frame clones, with some not included. The table records 150,000 to 200,000 clones, 90% of them present only once. Study-level results: No day 14 peak samples; only post-peak repertoires were characterized. Only a handful of AZD1222 recipients tested seropositive at baseline.

The CDR3 runs 17 residues. Trimming stripped 4 bases from V and 2 bases from J, with 19 bases between. Germline V gives CDR1 SGHDT, CDR2 YYEEEE. This TCR came from an adult who received the AZD1222 COVID-19 vaccine. The sample in question was peripheral blood, obtained 28 days after the second AZD1222 dose. J is TRBJ1-3 and V is TRBV5-6, with D perhaps matching TRBD1 (5 bases). Written as DNA, the CDR3 is TGTGCCAGCAGCCGGGCGCCGGGGGGTATGGCTGGAAACACCATATATTTT. It encodes CASSRAPGGMAGNTIYF.